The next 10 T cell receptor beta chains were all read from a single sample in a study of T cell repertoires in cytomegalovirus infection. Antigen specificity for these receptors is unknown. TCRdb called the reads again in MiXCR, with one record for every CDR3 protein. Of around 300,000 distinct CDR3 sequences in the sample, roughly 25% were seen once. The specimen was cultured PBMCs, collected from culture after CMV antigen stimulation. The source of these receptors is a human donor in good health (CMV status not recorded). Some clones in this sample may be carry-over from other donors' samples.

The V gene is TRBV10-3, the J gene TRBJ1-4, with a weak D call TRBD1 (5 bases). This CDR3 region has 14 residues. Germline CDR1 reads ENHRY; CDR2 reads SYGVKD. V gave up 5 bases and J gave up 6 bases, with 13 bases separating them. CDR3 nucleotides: TGTGCCATCAGTCGACAGTTACCAGATGAAAAACTGTTTTTT. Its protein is CAISRQLPDEKLFF.

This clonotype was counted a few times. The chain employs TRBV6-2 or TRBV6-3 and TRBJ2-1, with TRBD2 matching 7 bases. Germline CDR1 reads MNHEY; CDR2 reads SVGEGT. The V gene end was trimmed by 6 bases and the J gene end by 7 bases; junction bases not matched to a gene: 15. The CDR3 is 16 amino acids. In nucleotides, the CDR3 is TGTGCCAGCAGCCGCACCCTAGCGGCGGGGGTTAATGAGCAGTTCTTC. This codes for CASSRTLAAGVNEQFF.

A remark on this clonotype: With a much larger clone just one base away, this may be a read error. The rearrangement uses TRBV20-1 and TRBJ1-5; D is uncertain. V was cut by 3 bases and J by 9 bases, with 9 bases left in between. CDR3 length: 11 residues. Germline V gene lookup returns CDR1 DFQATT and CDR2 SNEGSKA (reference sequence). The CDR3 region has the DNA TGCAGTGCTAGTTGCGATGGGCCCCAGCATTTT. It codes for CSASCDGPQHF.

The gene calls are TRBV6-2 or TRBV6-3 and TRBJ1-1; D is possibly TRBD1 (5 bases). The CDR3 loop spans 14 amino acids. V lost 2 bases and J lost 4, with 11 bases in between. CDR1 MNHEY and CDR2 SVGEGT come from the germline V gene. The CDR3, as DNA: TGTGCCAGCAGTTACCCCAGGGAACCCACTGAAGCTTTCTTT. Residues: CASSYPREPTEAFF.

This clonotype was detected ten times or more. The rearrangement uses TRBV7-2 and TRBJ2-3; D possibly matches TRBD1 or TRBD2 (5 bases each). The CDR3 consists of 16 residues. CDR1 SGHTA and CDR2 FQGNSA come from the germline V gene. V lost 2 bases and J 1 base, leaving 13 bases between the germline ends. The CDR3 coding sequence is TGTGCCAGCAGCTTATCCCGGGGCCAGGGCACAGATACGCAGTATTTT. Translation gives CASSLSRGQGTDTQYF.

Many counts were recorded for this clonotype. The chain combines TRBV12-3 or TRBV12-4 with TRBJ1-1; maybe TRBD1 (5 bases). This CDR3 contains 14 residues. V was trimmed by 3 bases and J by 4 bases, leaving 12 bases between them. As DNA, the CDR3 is TGTGCCAGCAGTTTTCAAGGCAGGGTCACTGAAGCTTTCTTT. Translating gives CASSFQGRVTEAFF.

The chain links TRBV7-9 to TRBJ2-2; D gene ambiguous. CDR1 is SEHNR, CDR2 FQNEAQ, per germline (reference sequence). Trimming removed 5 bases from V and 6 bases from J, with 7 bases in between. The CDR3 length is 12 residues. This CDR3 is CASSNGAGELFF. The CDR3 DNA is TGTGCCAGCAGCAATGGGGCCGGGGAGCTGTTTTTT.

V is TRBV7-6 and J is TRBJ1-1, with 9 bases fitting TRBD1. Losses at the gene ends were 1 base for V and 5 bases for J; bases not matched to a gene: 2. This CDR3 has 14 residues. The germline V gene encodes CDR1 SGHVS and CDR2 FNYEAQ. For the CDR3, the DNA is TGTGCCAGCAGCTTAGACAGGGGGCCGACTGAAGCTTTCTTT. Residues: CASSLDRGPTEAFF.

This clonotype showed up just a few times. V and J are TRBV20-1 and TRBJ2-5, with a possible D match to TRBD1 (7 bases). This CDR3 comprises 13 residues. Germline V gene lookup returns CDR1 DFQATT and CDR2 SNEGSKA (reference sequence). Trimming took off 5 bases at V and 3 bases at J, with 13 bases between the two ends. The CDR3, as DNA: TGCAGTGCTCCGGCGGGGACAGAAGAGACCCAGTACTTC. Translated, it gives CSAPAGTEETQYF.

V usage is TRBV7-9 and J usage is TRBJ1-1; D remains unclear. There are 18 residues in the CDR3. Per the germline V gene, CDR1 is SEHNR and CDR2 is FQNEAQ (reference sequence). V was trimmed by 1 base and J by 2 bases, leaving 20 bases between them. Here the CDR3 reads CASSLGVLSEDGNTEAFF. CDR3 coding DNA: TGTGCCAGCAGCTTAGGGGTTTTGTCGGAGGATGGAAACACTGAAGCTTTCTTT.